This TCR beta chain originates from a study of cytomegalovirus exposure and HLA in healthy donors. General study findings and limits: Follow-up analysis later connected one missense variant in DCLRE1C with trimming of TCR beta V- and J-genes.

The CDR3 extends over 14 amino acids. Trimming pared 5 bases from V and 0 bases from J, leaving 11 bases between. The germline gives CDR1 MDHEN, CDR2 SYDVKM. Notes on this clone: The antigen is unknown.

Samples came from healthy bone marrow donors. Primers: 60 Vbeta forward and 13 Jbeta reverse. Clones were sequenced by immunoSEQ multiplex PCR, and TCRdb holds only the in-frame ones, with some missing. The sample has around 110,000 clones; 77% are singletons. The chain combines TRBV28 with TRBJ2-7, with D tentatively TRBD1 (6 bases). Sequencing input: PBMCs. This receptor was identified in a male donor in good health and CMV-seronegative. For the CDR3, the DNA is TGTGCCAGCAGTGGAACAGGGTCCTCCTACGAGCAGTACTTC. This sequence encodes CASSGTGSSYEQYF.